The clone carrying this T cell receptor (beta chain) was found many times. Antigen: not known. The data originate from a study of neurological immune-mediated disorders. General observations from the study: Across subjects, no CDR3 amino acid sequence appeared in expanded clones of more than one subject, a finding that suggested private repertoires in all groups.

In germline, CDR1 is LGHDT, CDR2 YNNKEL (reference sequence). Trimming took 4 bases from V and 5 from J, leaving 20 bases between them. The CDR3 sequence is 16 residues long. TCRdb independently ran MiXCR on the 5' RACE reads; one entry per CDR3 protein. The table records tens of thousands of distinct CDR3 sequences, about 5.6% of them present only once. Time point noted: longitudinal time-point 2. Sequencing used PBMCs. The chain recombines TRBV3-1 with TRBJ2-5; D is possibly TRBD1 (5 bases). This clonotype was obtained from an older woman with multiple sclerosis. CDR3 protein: CASSLDPTARWETQYF. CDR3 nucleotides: TGTGCCAGCAGCCTAGATCCGACAGCTCGATGGGAGACCCAGTACTTC.